This TCR beta chain was identified during a study of blood T cell repertoires in COVID-19. The repertoire was sequenced with immunoSEQ multiplex PCR; TCRdb's copy has only in-frame clones and lacks some. The repertoire includes some 200,000 clones, 70% to 90% of them detected once, and about 10% sits in the top ten. Trimming left V 5 bases short and J 7 bases short, with 17 bases between. This CDR3 is built from 14 residues. The V gene's germline CDR1 is LNHDA and CDR2 SQIVND (reference sequence). This receptor was taken from a man aged 35 to 55 who had recovered from COVID-19. The sample consisted of PBMCs or T cells enriched from blood (not recorded which). The chain combines TRBV19 with TRBJ1-2, with D maybe TRBD1 (5 bases). CDR3 bases: TGTGCCAGTAGTGTTATCCGGGGGGAACTTGGCTACACCTTC. Amino acids: CASSVIRGELGYTF.